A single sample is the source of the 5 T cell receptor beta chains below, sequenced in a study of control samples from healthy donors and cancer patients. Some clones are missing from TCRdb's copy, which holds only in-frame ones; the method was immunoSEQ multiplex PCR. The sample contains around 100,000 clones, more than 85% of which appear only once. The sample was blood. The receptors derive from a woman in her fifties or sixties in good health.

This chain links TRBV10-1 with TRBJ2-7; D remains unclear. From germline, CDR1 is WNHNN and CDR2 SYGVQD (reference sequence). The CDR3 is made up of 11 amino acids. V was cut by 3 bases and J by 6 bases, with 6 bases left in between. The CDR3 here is CASSDGSEQYF. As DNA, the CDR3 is TGCGCCAGCAGTGATGGGTCCGAGCAGTACTTC.

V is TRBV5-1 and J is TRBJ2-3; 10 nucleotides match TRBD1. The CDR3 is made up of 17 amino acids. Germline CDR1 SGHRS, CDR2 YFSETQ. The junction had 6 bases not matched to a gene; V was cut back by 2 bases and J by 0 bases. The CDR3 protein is CASSLGDRGRSTDTQYF. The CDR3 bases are TGCGCCAGCAGCTTAGGAGACAGGGGGCGCAGCACAGATACGCAGTATTTT.

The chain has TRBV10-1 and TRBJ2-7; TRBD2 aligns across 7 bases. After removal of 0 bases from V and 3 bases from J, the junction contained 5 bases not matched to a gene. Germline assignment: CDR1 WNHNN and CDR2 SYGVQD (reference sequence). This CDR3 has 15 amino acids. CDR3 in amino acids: CASSESRGVGYEQYF. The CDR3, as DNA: TGCGCCAGCAGTGAGTCACGGGGGGTCGGCTACGAGCAGTACTTC.

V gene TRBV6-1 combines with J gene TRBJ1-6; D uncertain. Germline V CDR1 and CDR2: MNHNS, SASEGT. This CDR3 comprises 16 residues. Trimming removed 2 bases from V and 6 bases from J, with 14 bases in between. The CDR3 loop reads CASSEFRPGGNSPLHF. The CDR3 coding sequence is TGTGCCAGCAGTGAATTCAGGCCAGGAGGTAATTCACCCCTCCACTTT.

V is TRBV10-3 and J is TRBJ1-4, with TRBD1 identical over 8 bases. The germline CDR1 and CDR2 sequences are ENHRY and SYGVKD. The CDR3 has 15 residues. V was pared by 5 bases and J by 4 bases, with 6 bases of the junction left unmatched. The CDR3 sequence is CAISTGQELNEKLFF. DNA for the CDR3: TGTGCCATCAGTACGGGACAGGAGCTTAATGAAAAACTGTTTTTT.